This TCR beta chain was documented in a study of blood T cell repertoires in COVID-19. In terms of age and location, participants ranged from about 18 to 90 years and lived in about 25 US areas. The CDR3 is 15 amino acids. After removal of 2 bases from V and 7 bases from J, the junction contained 7 bases not matched to a gene. CDR1 is MNHEY and CDR2 is SVGAGI in the germline V gene. A single count supports this clone. Per the authors' pipeline: Nucleated cell number was recorded as an estimate derived from reference gene primer amplification. The table came from immunoSEQ multiplex PCR; TCRdb's copy has only in-frame clones and leaves some out. Clone size and the V and J calls come from that table; the DNA yielded D and trimming. This sample has 200,000 to 250,000 clones, with 70% to 90% found just once.

This TCR came from a man aged 25-45 years with acute COVID-19. The sequencing sample was made of PBMCs or T cells enriched from blood (not recorded which). The V and J genes are TRBV6-5 and TRBJ2-1; 8 nucleotides align to TRBD1. DNA of the CDR3: TGTGCCAGCAGTTACGGACAGGGCAAAGGGAATGAGCAGTTCTTC. Translation gives CASSYGQGKGNEQFF.